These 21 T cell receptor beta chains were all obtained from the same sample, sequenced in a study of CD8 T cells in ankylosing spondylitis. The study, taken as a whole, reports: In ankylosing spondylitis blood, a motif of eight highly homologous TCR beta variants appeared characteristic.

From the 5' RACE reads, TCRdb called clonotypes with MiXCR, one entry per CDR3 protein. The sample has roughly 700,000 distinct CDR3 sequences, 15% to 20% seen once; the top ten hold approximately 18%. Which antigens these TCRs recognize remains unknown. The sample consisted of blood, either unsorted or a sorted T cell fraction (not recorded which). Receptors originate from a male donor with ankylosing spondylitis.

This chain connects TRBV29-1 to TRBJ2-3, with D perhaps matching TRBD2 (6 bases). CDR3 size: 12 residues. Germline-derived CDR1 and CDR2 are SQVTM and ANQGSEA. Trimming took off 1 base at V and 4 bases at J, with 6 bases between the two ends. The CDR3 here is CSVEGGADTQYF. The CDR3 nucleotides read TGCAGCGTTGAAGGGGGGGCAGATACGCAGTATTTT.

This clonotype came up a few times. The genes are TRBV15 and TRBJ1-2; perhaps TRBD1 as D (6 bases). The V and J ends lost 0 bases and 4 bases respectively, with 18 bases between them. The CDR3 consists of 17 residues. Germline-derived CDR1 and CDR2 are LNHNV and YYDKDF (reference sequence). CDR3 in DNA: TGTGCCACCAGCAGAGATTCGGCGCAGGGAGGGGGCTATGGCTACACCTTC. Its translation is CATSRDSAQGGGYGYTF.

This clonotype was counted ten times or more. The CDR3 bases are TGCAGTGCGGTGGCGGAGAACACCGGGGAGCTGTTTTTT. Encoded protein: CSAVAENTGELFF. The chain joins TRBV20-1 to TRBJ2-2; D is uncertain. The V end was cut by 6 bases, the J end by 1 base, with 9 bases between. Germline assignment: CDR1 DFQATT and CDR2 SNEGSKA (reference sequence). The CDR3 is 13 amino acids.

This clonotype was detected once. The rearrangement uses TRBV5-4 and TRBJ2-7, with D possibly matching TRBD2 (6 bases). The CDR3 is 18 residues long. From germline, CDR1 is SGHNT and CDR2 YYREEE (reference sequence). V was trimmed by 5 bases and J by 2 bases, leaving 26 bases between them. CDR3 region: CASSLSVGRGRSPYEQYF. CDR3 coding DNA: TGTGCCAGCAGTTTATCCGTCGGGCGGGGCCGTTCTCCCTACGAGCAGTACTTC.

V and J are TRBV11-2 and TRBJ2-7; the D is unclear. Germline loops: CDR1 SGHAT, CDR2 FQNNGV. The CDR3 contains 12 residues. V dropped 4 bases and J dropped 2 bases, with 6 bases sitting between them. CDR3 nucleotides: TGTGCCAGCAGCTCTGCCCCCTACGAGCAGTACTTC. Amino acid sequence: CASSSAPYEQYF.

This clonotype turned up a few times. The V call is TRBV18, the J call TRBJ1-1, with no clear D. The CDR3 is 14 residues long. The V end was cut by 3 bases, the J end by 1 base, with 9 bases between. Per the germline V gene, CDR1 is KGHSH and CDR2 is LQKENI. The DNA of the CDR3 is TGTGCCAGCTCACCGAACACAGCGAACACTGAAGCTTTCTTT. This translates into CASSPNTANTEAFF.

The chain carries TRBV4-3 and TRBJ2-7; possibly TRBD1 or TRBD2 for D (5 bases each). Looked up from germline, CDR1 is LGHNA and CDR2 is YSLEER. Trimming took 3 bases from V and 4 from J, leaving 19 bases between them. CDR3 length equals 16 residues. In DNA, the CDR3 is TGCGCCAGCAGCCAGGACGCCGGGACGGTAACTTACGAGCAGTACTTC. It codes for CASSQDAGTVTYEQYF.

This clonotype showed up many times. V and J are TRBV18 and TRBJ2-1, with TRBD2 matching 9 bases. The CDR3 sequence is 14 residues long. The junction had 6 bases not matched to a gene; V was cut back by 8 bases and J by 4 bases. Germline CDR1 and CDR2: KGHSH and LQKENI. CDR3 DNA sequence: TGTGCCAGCAGCCCGACTAGCGGTTACAATGAGCAGTTCTTC. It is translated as CASSPTSGYNEQFF.

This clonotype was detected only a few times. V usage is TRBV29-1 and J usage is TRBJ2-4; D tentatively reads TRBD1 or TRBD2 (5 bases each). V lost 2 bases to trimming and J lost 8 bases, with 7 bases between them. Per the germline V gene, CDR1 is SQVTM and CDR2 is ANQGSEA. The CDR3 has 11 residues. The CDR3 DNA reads TGCAGCGTTGAAAGAGGGGACATTCAGTACTTC. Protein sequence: CSVERGDIQYF.

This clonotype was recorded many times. The CDR3, as DNA: TGTGCCAGCAGTTCTCGGGGGGGAAACACCATATATTTT. The encoded protein is CASSSRGGNTIYF. The J gene is TRBJ1-3, the V gene TRBV12-3 or TRBV12-4, with a tentative D call TRBD1 (5 bases). V lost 4 bases to trimming and J lost 4 bases, with 8 bases between them. The CDR3 has 13 residues.

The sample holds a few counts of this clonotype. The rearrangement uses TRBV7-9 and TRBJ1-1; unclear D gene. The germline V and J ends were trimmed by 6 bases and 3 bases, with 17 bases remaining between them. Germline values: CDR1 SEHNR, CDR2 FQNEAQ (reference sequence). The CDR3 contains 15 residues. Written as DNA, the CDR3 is TGTGCCAGCAGTTCCGGAGGAGGGAGAGACACTGAAGCTTTCTTT. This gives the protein CASSSGGGRDTEAFF.

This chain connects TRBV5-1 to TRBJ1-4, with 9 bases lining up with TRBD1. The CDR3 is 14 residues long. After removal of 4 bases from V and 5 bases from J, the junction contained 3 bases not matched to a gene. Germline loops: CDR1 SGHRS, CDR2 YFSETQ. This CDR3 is CASSRTGANEKLFF. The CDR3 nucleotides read TGCGCCAGCAGCCGGACAGGGGCCAATGAAAAACTGTTTTTT. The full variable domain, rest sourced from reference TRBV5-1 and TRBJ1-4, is KAGVTQTPRYLIKTRGQQVTLSCSPISGHRSVSWYQQTPGQGLQFLFEYFSETQRNKGNFPGRFSGRQFSNSRSEMNVSTLELGDSALYLCASSRTGANEKLFFGSGTQLSVL.

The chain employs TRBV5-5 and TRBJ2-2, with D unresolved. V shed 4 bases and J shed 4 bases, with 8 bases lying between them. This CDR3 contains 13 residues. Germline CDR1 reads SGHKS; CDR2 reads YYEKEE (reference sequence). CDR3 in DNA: TGTGCCAGCAGCCGGACGGTCACCGGGGAGCTGTTTTTT. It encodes CASSRTVTGELFF.

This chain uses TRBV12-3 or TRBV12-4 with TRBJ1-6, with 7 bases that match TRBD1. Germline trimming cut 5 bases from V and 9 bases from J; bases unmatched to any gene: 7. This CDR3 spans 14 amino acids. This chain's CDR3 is CASSTSDRISPLHF. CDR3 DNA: TGTGCCAGCAGTACCTCGGACAGGATTTCACCCCTCCACTTT.

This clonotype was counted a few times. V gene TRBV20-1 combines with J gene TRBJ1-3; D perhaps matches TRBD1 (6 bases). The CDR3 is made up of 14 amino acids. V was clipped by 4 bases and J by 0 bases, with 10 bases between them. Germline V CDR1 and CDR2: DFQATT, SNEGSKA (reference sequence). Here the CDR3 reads CSAMYRDSGNTIYF. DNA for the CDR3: TGCAGTGCTATGTACAGGGACTCTGGAAACACCATATATTTT.

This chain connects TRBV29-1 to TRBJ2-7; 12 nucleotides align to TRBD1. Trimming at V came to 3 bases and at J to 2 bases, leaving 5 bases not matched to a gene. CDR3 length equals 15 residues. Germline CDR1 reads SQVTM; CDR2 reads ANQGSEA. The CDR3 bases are TGCAGCGTTGAGTTGGGACAGGGGGCAGCCTACGAGCAGTACTTC. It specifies CSVELGQGAAYEQYF.

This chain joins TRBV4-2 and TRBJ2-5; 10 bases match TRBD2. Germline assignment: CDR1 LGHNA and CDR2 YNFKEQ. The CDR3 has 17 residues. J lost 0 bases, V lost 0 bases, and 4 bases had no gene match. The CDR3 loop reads CASSQDRLAGDQETQYF. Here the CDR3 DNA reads TGTGCCAGCAGCCAAGATAGGCTAGCGGGGGACCAAGAGACCCAGTACTTC.

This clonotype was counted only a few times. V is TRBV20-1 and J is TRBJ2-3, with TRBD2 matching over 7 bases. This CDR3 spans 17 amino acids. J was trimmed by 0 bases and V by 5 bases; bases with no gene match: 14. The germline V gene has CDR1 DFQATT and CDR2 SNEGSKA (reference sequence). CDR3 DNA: TGCAGTGCTCAAGTACTAGCGACTCTGACGAGCACAGATACGCAGTATTTT. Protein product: CSAQVLATLTSTDTQYF.

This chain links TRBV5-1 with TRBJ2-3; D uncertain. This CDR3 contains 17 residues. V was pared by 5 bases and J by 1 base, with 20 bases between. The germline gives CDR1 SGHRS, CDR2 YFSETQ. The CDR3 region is CASSLGPLGSGTDTQYF. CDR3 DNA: TGCGCCAGCAGTCTTGGACCCCTAGGTTCCGGCACAGATACGCAGTATTTT.

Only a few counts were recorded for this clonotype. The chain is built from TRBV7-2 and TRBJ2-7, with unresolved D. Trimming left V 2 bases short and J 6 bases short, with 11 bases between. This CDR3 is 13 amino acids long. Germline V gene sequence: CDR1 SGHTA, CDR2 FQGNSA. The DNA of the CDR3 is TGTGCCAGCAGCTTAACGTTTAGCCCCGAGCAGTACTTC. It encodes CASSLTFSPEQYF.

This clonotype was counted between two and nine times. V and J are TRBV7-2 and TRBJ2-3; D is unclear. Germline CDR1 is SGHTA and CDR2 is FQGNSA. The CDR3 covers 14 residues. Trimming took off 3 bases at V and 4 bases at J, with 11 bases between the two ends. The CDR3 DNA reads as TGTGCCAGCAGCTTTTCGCTAGTCTCAGATACGCAGTATTTT. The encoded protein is CASSFSLVSDTQYF.